This T cell receptor (beta chain) was observed in a study of cytomegalovirus exposure and HLA in healthy donors. Notes on the study in general: The study put some 150 TCR beta chains on its list as cytomegalovirus-associated. Indistinguishable V segments such as TRBV6-2 and TRBV6-3 were excluded.

As concerns this clone: Its specificity is not known.

The PCR was carried out with 60 Vbeta primers and 13 Jbeta primers. Assay used: immunoSEQ multiplex PCR; TCRdb lists only in-frame clones, some missing. Reported are about 88,000 clones; the ten largest clones contain about 5.9%. The germline V and J ends were trimmed by 6 bases and 1 base, with 15 bases remaining between them. Looked up from germline, CDR1 is SGHTA and CDR2 is FQGNSA. The CDR3 contains 15 residues. The material sequenced was PBMCs. The sequence was collected from a girl aged 10-17 years in good health and CMV-seropositive. The rearrangement joins TRBV7-2 to TRBJ2-5, with D tentatively TRBD2 (6 bases). CDR3 nucleotides: TGTGCCAGCAGACCGGGACTTACTCTCCAAGAGACCCAGTACTTC. Its translation: CASRPGLTLQETQYF. Drawing the rest from reference TRBV7-2 and TRBJ2-5, the complete variable domain is GAGVSQSPSNKVTEKGKDVELRCDPISGHTALYWYRQSLGQGLEFLIYFQGNSAPDKSGLPSDRFSAERTGGSVSTLTIQRTQQEDSAVYLCASRPGLTLQETQYFGPGTRLLVL.